This T cell receptor beta chain stems from a study of shared clonotypes between healthy human individuals. In germline, CDR1 is SGHTA, CDR2 FQGNSA. This CDR3 is built from 16 residues. V lost 1 base, J lost 2 bases, and 12 bases lay in between. Measured with immunoSEQ multiplex PCR; TCRdb has only the in-frame clones, and not every one. The sample has around 2.1 million clones, 85% to 95% seen once. As concerns this clone: Its antigen is currently unknown.

Only CD45RO-negative cells positively selected for CCR7 counted as naive CD8 cells, so terminally differentiated effector memory CD45RA+ cells were excluded. Points from the study as a whole: Having only a few donors restricted how much genetic and exposure-history diversity was captured. Sampling covered blood only; tissue repertoires likely differ.

This receptor was taken from a man in his late teens or twenties in good health. Some clones in this sample may be carry-over from other donors' samples. V is TRBV7-2 and J is TRBJ1-5; D might be TRBD1 (5 bases). Material for sequencing was naive CD8+ T cells from PBMCs. The CDR3 spells CASSLGGFPGNQPQHF. CDR3 DNA: TGTGCCAGCAGCTTAGGGGGGTTCCCAGGCAATCAGCCCCAGCATTTT.